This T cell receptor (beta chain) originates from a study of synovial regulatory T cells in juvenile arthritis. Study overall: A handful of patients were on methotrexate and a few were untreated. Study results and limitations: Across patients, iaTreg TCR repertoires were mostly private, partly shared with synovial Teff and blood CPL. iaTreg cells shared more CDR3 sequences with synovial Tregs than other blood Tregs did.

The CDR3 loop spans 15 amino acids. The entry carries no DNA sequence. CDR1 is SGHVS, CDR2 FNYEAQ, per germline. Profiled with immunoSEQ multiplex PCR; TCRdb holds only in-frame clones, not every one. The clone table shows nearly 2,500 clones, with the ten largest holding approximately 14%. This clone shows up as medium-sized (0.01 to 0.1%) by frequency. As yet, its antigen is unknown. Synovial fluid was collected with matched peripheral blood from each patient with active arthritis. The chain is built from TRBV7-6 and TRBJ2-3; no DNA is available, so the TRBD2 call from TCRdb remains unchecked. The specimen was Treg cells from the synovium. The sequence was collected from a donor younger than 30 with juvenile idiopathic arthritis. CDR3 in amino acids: CASSLRGSGTDTQYF.